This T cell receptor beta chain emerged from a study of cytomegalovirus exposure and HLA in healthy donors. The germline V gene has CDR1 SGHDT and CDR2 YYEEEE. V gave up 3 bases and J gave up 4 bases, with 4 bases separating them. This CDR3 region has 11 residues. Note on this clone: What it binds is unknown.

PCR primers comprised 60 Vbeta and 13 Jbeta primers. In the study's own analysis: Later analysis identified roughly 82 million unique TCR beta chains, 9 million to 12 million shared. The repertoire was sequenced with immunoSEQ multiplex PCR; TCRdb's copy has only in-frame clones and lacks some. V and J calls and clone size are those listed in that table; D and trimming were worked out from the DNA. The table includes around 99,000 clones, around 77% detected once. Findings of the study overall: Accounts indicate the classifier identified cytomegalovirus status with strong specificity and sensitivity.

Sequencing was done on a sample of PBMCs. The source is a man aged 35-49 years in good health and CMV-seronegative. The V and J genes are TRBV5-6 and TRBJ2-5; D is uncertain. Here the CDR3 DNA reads TGTGCCAGCAGCTCCAGAGAGACCCAGTACTTC. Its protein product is CASSSRETQYF. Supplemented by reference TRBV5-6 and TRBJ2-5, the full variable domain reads DAGVTQSPTHLIKTRGQQVTLRCSPKSGHDTVSWYQQALGQGPQFIFQYYEEEERQRGNFPDRFSGHQFPNYSSELNVNALLLGDSALYLCASSSRETQYFGPGTRLLVL.